This T cell receptor beta chain was recovered during a study of PD-1 blockade in mismatch repair-deficient tumors. Background on the study: All were previously treated, progressing patients with over 9 mismatch repair-deficient cancer types. Notes on the study in general: Rapid post-treatment expansion, then contraction, generally preceding radiologic response, marked tumor-resident clones.

This CDR3 is 11 amino acids long. In its sample, this clone was seen once. Its target is not known. Mismatch repair deficiency was confirmed in all patients, by PCR or immunohistochemistry. A few pembrolizumab responders had their TCRs sequenced. TCRdb's table, derived via immunoSEQ multiplex PCR, lists solely in-frame clones and lacks some. This sample carries about 84,000 clones, around 85% of them seen once, and the ten largest clones take roughly 2.7%. This chain joins TRBV12-2 and TRBJ1-2. TRBV12-2 is tagged as a pseudogene. Sequenced material: peripheral blood, taken 12 weeks after starting pembrolizumab. The receptor was isolated from an adult with mismatch repair-deficient cancer. The DNA for the CDR3 is TGTGCAAGACTGCCCCAGGAGGGCTACACCTTC. This encodes CARLPQEGYTF.